This T cell receptor (beta chain) emerged from a study of molecular identifiers for immune sequencing clone quantification. Study at large: In replicates, the authors split RNA from approximately 20,000 or 100,000 naive CD8 cells five ways and sequenced four. Notes on the study in general: In CMV-specific effectors, clones above 20 copies held over 97% of molecules; naive, under 1%.

Of note for this clonotype: Its antigen remains unknown.

Sorted naive CD8 T cells were those defined as CD8+CD4-CCR7+CD45RA+. Germline V CDR1 and CDR2: SGDLS, YYNGEE. The CDR3 is 14 residues long. Between the trimmed V and J ends, which lost 0 bases and 6 bases, there was a span of 9 bases. MiXCR, applied by TCRdb to the PCR reads, yields one record per CDR3 protein. The sample has 460,000 or so distinct CDR3 sequences; about a fifth are singletons. The sequenced sample consisted of naive CD8+ T cells from blood, with Jurkat cell RNA spiked in. Stated subset: FACS-sorted CD8+CD4-CCR7+CD45RA+ naive T cells. This sequence originates from a human donor in good health. Some libraries in this study had Jurkat cell RNA spiked in. This chain uses TRBV9 with TRBJ2-2, with D maybe TRBD1 (5 bases). CDR3 nucleotides: TGTGCCAGCAGCGTAGGTGTGGGGCCCGGGGAGCTGTTTTTT. This gives the protein CASSVGVGPGELFF. The whole variable domain, filled in from reference TRBV9 and TRBJ2-2, reads DSGVTQTPKHLITATGQRVTLRCSPRSGDLSVYWYQQSLDQGLQFLIQYYNGEERAKGNILERFSAQQFPDLHSELNLSSLELGDSALYFCASSVGVGPGELFFGEGSRLTVL.